Only one count was recorded for the clone carrying this TCR beta chain. This same CDR3 is encoded by further DNA sequences in the sample. V shed 6 bases and J 4 bases; nucleotides not matched to a gene: 5. Germline CDR1 reads MDHEN; CDR2 reads SYDVKM. The CDR3 runs to 13 residues. The authors split each subset's genomic DNA evenly across several immunoSEQ plates. Method: immunoSEQ multiplex PCR; TCRdb's copy keeps in-frame clones and lacks some. The data show some 2,400,000 clones, 90% to 97% seen once. The entry originates in a study of shared clonotypes between healthy human individuals. The chain employs TRBV28 and TRBJ2-5; 7 bases align to TRBD2. This sequence was found in a man aged 18 to 30 in good health. Sequenced material: naive CD4+ T cells sorted from blood. Stated subset: CD45RA+ positively selected. Here the CDR3 DNA reads TGTGCCAGCAGCCTGGGGGGGGTAGAGACCCAGTACTTC. It yields the protein CASSLGGVETQYF.